The 15 T cell receptor beta chains below all came from one sample that was sequenced in a study of blood T cell repertoires in COVID-19. Profiled with immunoSEQ multiplex PCR; TCRdb holds only in-frame clones, not every one. The table shows 55,000 to 75,000 clones, with 73% occurring only once. Specimen: peripheral blood. These receptors were taken from a man aged 60 to 75 with acute or convalescent COVID-19.

J is TRBJ2-5 and V is TRBV24-1; TRBD1 aligns across 8 bases. From germline, CDR1 is KGHDR and CDR2 SFDVKD. This CDR3 comprises 16 residues. V dropped 2 bases and J dropped 0; count of bases not matched to a gene: 4. Here the CDR3 DNA reads TGTGCCACCAGTGATTACCGGGACAGGAACCAAGAGACCCAGTACTTC. It is translated as CATSDYRDRNQETQYF.

This clone has only one observation. The J gene is TRBJ1-2, the V gene TRBV3-1 (or the pseudogene TRBV3-2), with a weak D call TRBD1 (5 bases). Germline V gene lookup returns CDR1 LGHDT and CDR2 YNNKEL (reference sequence). There are 15 residues in the CDR3. V was pared by 4 bases and J by 4 bases, with 16 bases between. The CDR3 DNA reads TGTGCCAGCAGCCTGGGACTGGGAAGCGGCTATGGCTACACCTTC. This sequence encodes CASSLGLGSGYGYTF.

This chain joins TRBV19 and TRBJ1-2; D might be TRBD1 (5 bases). The CDR3 consists of 15 residues. V lost 7 bases to trimming and J lost 1 base, with 16 bases between them. CDR1 LNHDA and CDR2 SQIVND come from the germline V gene (reference sequence). CDR3 amino acids: CASKPGKNFNYGYTF. The CDR3, as DNA: TGTGCCAGTAAGCCAGGGAAGAATTTTAACTATGGCTACACCTTC.

The V and J genes are TRBV28 and TRBJ2-1; 8 nucleotides match TRBD2. V trimming: 3 bases; J trimming: 10 bases; junction bases outside the gene matches: 5. The CDR3 extends over 13 amino acids. Germline V CDR1 and CDR2: MDHEN, SYDVKM. CDR3 in DNA: TGTGCCAGCAGTTTTGAAGCGGGAGTAGAGCAGTTCTTC. Translation: CASSFEAGVEQFF.

This clone has more than one count but fewer than ten. V and J are TRBV6-5 and TRBJ2-7, with 7 bases that match TRBD1. The CDR3 is 15 residues long. CDR1 and CDR2 from the germline V gene are MNHEY and SVGAGI. V was pared by 6 bases and J by 3 bases, with 11 bases of the junction left unmatched. CDR3 sequence: CASSLSGAGGYEQYF. The CDR3 coding sequence is TGTGCCAGCAGCCTCTCCGGGGCAGGGGGCTACGAGCAGTACTTC.

V and J are TRBV12-5 and TRBJ2-5, with D perhaps matching TRBD2 (7 bases). This CDR3 has 12 residues. Germline V gene sequence: CDR1 LGHNT, CDR2 FRNRAP. Trimming took 6 bases from V and 7 from J, leaving 12 bases between them. The CDR3 DNA follows: TGTGCTAGTGGGGGAGGGGGAGGGACCCAGTACTTC. Protein: CASGGGGGTQYF.

The chain joins TRBV5-6 to TRBJ2-2, with 7 bases lining up with TRBD1. The CDR3 is 15 residues long. Looked up from germline, CDR1 is SGHDT and CDR2 is YYEEEE. Trimming removed 7 bases from V and 4 bases from J; junction bases left unmatched: 10. CDR3 loop: CASAKVGGGTGELFF. The CDR3 region has the DNA TGTGCCAGCGCCAAGGTAGGGGGCGGCACCGGGGAGCTGTTTTTT.

This clone was found a few times. The V and J genes are TRBV2 and TRBJ1-5, with 8 bases lining up with TRBD1. V lost 5 bases and J lost 6; bases outside the gene matches: 6. The CDR3 covers 14 residues. CDR1 and CDR2 from the germline V gene are SNHLY and FYNNEI. CDR3 sequence (DNA): TGTGCCAGCAGTATGGACAGGGTGAGTCAGCCCCAGCATTTT. Translating gives CASSMDRVSQPQHF.

The chain combines TRBV27 with TRBJ1-2, with TRBD1 identical over 10 bases. Germline loops: CDR1 MNHEY, CDR2 SMNVEV (reference sequence). V was pared by 6 bases and J by 6 bases, with 4 bases of the junction left unmatched. The CDR3 runs 13 residues. CDR3 coding DNA: TGTGCCAGCAGGGACAGGGGGGGTCATGGCTACACCTTC. It codes for CASRDRGGHGYTF.

The V and J genes are TRBV18 and TRBJ2-1, with D possibly TRBD1 on 5 matching bases. This CDR3 has 13 residues. Trimming stripped 2 bases from V and 7 bases from J, with 9 bases between. The germline V gene encodes CDR1 KGHSH and CDR2 LQKENI. This chain's CDR3 is CASSPLQENEQFF. The CDR3, as DNA: TGTGCCAGCTCACCATTACAGGAAAATGAGCAGTTCTTC. Based on the CDR3 plus reference TRBV18 and TRBJ2-1, the full variable domain is NAGVMQNPRHLVRRRGQEARLRCSPMKGHSHVYWYRQLPEEGLKFMVYLQKENIIDESGMPKERFSAEFPKEGPSILRIQQVVRGDSAAYFCASSPLQENEQFFGPGTRLTVL.

This chain links TRBV7-3 with TRBJ1-1, with TRBD1 matching over 11 bases. J was trimmed by 1 base and V by 2 bases; bases with no gene match: 9. Germline assignment: CDR1 SGHTA and CDR2 FQGTGA. This CDR3 contains 18 residues. The CDR3 is CASSLFRTGGGGNTEAFF. The CDR3 DNA sequence: TGTGCCAGCAGCTTATTCCGGACAGGGGGCGGAGGGAACACTGAAGCTTTCTTT.

This clone has more than one count but fewer than ten. The V and J genes are TRBV5-1 and TRBJ2-2, with 14 bases fitting TRBD2. This CDR3 is 15 amino acids long. In germline, CDR1 is SGHRS, CDR2 YFSETQ. J was trimmed by 7 bases and V by 10 bases; bases with no gene match: 9. CDR3 loop: CAGLAGGSLGGELFF. CDR3 nucleotide sequence: TGCGCCGGACTAGCGGGGGGTAGTCTCGGCGGGGAGCTGTTTTTT.

The chain uses TRBV4-2 and TRBJ2-3; 13 bases are a match to TRBD2. V lost 1 base to trimming and J lost 7 bases; unmatched junction nucleotides: 5. Germline loops: CDR1 LGHNA, CDR2 YNFKEQ. The length of the CDR3 is 16 residues. The CDR3 loop reads CASSQGTSGGQNTQYF. CDR3 nucleotides: TGTGCCAGCAGCCAAGGGACTAGCGGGGGCCAGAATACGCAGTATTTT.

This clone occurred once. The chain is built from TRBV19 and TRBJ2-7; TRBD1 matches 8 bases. The CDR3 has 14 residues. Germline V gene lookup returns CDR1 LNHDA and CDR2 SQIVND (reference sequence). V lost 4 bases and J lost 5; bases outside the gene matches: 7. CDR3: CASSKGQVPDEQYF. The CDR3 nucleotides read TGTGCCAGTAGTAAGGGACAGGTTCCAGACGAGCAGTACTTC.

This chain uses TRBV5-1 with TRBJ2-3; possibly TRBD2 for D (6 bases). The germline gives CDR1 SGHRS, CDR2 YFSETQ. The CDR3 contains 16 residues. V was pared by 4 bases and J by 0 bases, with 15 bases between. CDR3 region: CASSPEGRGSTDTQYF. CDR3 in DNA: TGCGCCAGCAGCCCCGAGGGACGGGGGAGCACAGATACGCAGTATTTT.